This T cell receptor beta chain is from a study of blood T cell repertoires in COVID-19. Study details: From T cells, B-cell-depleted T cells, or PBMCs came the material, which was cDNA or gDNA.

In the authors' workflow: Reference gene primer amplification in the assay estimated nucleated cell counts. Method: immunoSEQ multiplex PCR; TCRdb's copy keeps in-frame clones and lacks some. The V and J calls and clone size were taken over from that table, and D and trimming were inferred from the DNA. The sample has a few hundred thousand clones; about 84% are singletons. The V gene lost 4 bases and the J gene lost 4 bases, with 28 bases spanning the gap. The CDR3 contains 19 residues. Germline V CDR1 and CDR2: SGHTA, FQGNSA. The sample was peripheral blood. The chain employs TRBV7-2 and TRBJ1-2, with unresolved D. This TCR was recovered from a woman between 50 and 59 years old with acute or convalescent COVID-19. CDR3 protein: CASSSLLTGWADLLYGYTF. DNA for the CDR3: TGTGCCAGCAGCTCCTTATTAACGGGGTGGGCAGACCTGCTCTATGGCTACACCTTC.